This T cell receptor (beta chain) was captured in a study of T cells after posttransplantation cyclophosphamide. General study results and limits: Skin or GI-infiltrating T cells shared few TRB sequences with blood. Recipient CMV seropositivity and CMV reactivation strongly tracked TRB clonality. Donor-recipient repertoire similarity was low at 1-2 months, rising over year one.

This clone was counted at least ten times. Its antigen is not identified. The related graft donor's blood sample was taken on the day of bone marrow donation. Here immunoSEQ multiplex PCR was the method, and the copy in TCRdb shows in-frame clones only, minus some. The table lists about 40,000 clones, with no singletons. The length of the CDR3 is 16 residues. The germline V gene encodes CDR1 SNHLY and CDR2 FYNNEI. V shed 1 base and J shed 6 bases, with 18 bases lying between them. J is TRBJ1-1 and V is TRBV2, with a tentative D call TRBD1 (6 bases). The clonotype comes from a woman in her forties or fifties in good health and a related stem cell transplant donor. The source material was PBMCs. The CDR3 spells CASSEDRTALDAEAFF. In DNA form, the CDR3 reads TGTGCCAGCAGTGAAGACCGGACAGCTTTGGACGCTGAAGCTTTCTTT. Filled out from reference TRBV2 and TRBJ1-1, the complete variable domain reads EPEVTQTPSHQVTQMGQEVILRCVPISNHLYFYWYRQILGQKVEFLVSFYNNEISEKSEIFDDQFSVERPDGSNFTLKIRSTKLEDSAMYFCASSEDRTALDAEAFFGQGTRLTVV.